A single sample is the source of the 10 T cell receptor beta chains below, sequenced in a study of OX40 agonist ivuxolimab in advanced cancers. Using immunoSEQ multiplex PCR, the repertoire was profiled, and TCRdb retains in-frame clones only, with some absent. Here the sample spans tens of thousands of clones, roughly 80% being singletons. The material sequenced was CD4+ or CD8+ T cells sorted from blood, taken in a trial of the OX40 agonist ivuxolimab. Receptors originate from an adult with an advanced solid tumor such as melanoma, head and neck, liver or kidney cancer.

The CDR3 sequence is CASRQSWVTGELFF. The DNA of the CDR3 is TGCGCCAGCCGCCAATCCTGGGTCACCGGGGAGCTGTTTTTT. The rearrangement uses TRBV5-1 and TRBJ2-2; no clear D. CDR1 is SGHRS and CDR2 is YFSETQ in the germline V gene. The length of the CDR3 is 14 residues. V was cut by 7 bases and J by 4 bases, with 14 bases left in between.

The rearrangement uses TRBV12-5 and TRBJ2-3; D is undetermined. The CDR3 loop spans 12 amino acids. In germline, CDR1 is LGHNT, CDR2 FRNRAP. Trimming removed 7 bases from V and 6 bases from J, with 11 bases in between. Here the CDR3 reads CASARYGDTQYF. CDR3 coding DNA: TGTGCTAGTGCCCGGTATGGGGATACGCAGTATTTT. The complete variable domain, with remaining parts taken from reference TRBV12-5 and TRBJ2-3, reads DARVTQTPRHKVTEMGQEVTMRCQPILGHNTVFWYRQTMMQGLELLAYFRNRAPLDDSGMPKDRFSAEMPDATLATLKIQPSEPRDSAVYFCASARYGDTQYFGPGTRLTVL.

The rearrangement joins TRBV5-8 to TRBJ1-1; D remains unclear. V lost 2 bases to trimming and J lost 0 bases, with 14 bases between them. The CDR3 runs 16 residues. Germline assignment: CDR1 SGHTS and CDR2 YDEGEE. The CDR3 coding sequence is TGTGCCAGCAGCTTTTATTGGCGAGGGATGAACACTGAAGCTTTCTTT. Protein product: CASSFYWRGMNTEAFF.

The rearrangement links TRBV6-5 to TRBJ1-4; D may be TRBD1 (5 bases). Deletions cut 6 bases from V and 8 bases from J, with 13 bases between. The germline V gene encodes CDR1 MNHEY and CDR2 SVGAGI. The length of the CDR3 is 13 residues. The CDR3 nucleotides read TGTGCCAGCAGCTCCAGGGCGGGGGAAAAACTGTTTTTT. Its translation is CASSSRAGEKLFF.

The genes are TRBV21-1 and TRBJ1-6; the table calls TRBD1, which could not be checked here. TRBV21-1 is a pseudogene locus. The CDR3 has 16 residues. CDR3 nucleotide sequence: TGTGCCAGCAGCAAAGGAGCGGACAGGGAGAATTCACCCCTCCACTTT. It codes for CASSKGADRENSPLHF.

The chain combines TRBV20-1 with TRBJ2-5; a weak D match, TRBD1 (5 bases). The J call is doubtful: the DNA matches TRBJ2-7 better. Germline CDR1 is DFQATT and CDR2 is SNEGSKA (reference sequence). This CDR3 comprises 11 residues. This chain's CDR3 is CSAGRVYEQYF. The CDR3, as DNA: TGCAGTGCTGGCAGGGTTTACGAGCAGTACTTC.

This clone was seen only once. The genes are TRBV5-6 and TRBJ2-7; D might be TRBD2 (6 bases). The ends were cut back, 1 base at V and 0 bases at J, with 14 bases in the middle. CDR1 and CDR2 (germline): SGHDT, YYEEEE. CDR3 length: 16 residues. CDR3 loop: CASSLLAAGPSYEQYF. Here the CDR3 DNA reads TGTGCCAGCAGCTTGTTAGCTGCGGGGCCCTCCTACGAGCAGTACTTC.

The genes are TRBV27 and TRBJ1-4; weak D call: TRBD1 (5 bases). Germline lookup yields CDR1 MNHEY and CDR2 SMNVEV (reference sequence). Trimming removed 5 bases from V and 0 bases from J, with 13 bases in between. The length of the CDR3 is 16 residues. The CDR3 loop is CASSPSWGSTNEKLFF. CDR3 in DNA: TGTGCCAGCAGTCCGTCCTGGGGGTCAACTAATGAAAAACTGTTTTTT.

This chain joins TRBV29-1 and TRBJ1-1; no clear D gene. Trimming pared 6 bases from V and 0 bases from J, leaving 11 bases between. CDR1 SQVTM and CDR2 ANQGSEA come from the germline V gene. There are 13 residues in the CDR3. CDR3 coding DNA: TGCAGCGTGGGGAGTAGGGTGAACACTGAAGCTTTCTTT. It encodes CSVGSRVNTEAFF. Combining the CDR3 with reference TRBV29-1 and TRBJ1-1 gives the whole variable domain SAVISQKPSRDICQRGTSLTIQCQVDSQVTMMFWYRQQPGQSLTLIATANQGSEATYESGFVIDKFPISRPNLTFSTLTVSNMSPEDSSIYLCSVGSRVNTEAFFGQGTRLTVV.

Here the CDR3 reads CASSPTAQETQYF. The CDR3 nucleotides are TGTGCCAGCAGCCCCACGGCCCAAGAGACCCAGTACTTC. The V and J genes are TRBV7-9 and TRBJ2-5; D not certain. CDR3 size: 13 residues. Trimming took off 5 bases at V and 1 base at J, with 8 bases between the two ends. Per germline, CDR1 SEHNR and CDR2 FQNEAQ (reference sequence).